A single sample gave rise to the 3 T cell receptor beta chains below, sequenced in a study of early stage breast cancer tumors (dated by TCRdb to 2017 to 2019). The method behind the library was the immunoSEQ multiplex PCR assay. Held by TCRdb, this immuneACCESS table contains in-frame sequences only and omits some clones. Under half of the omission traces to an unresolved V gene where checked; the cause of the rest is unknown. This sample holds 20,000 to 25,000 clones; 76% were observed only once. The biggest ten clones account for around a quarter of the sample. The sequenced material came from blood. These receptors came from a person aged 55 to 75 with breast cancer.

CDR3 sequence reads: CASSHSGGELFF. The DNA of the CDR3 is TGTGCCAGCAGCCATAGTGGCGGGGAGCTGTTTTTT. This sequence joins TRBV11-3 and TRBJ2-2; D is undetermined. The CDR3 consists of 12 residues. Germline values: CDR1 SGHNT, CDR2 YENEEA. Between the trimmed V and J ends, which lost 5 bases and 7 bases, there was a span of 8 bases. Filled out from reference TRBV11-3 and TRBJ2-2, the complete variable domain reads EAGVVQSPRYKIIEKKQPVAFWCNPISGHNTLYWYLQNLGQGPELLIRYENEEAVDDSQLPKDRFSAERLKGVDSTLKIQPAELGDSAVYLCASSHSGGELFFGEGSRLTVL.

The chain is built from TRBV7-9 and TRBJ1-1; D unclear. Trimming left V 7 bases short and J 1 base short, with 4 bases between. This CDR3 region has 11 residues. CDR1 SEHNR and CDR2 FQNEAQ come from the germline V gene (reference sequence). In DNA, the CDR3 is TGTGCCAGCAAGGAGAACACTGAAGCTTTCTTT. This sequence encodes CASKENTEAFF. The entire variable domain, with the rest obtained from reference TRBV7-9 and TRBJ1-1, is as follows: DTGVSQNPRHKITKRGQNVTFRCDPISEHNRLYWYRQTLGQGPEFLTYFQNEAQLEKSRLLSDRFSAERPKGSFSTLEIQRTEQGDSAMYLCASKENTEAFFGQGTRLTVV.

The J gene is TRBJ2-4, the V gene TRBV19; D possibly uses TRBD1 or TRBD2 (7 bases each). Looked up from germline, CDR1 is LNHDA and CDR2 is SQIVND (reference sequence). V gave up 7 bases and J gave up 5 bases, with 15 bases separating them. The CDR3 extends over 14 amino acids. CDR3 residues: CASIQGGAENIQYF. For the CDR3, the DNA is TGTGCCAGTATCCAGGGGGGGGCGGAAAACATTCAGTACTTC.